There are a few counts of the clone carrying this TCR beta chain. Its specificity is not known. This CDR3 region has 16 residues. The germline V and J ends were trimmed by 4 bases and 1 base, with 17 bases remaining between them. The V gene's germline CDR1 is MNHNS and CDR2 SASEGT. A multiplex PCR was run with 60 Vbeta primers and 13 Jbeta primers. Only in-frame clones appear in the TCRdb table, and some are missing; sequencing was by immunoSEQ multiplex PCR. This sample carries fewer than 200,000 clones, around four fifths of them seen once, and the ten largest clones take over 1%. This sample was included in a study of cytomegalovirus exposure and HLA in healthy donors. The study's findings and limits: It was only CMV serostatus that was available as immune exposure information.

The source material was PBMCs. The origin of this receptor is a woman between 45 and 65 years old in good health and CMV-seronegative. V and J are TRBV6-1 and TRBJ2-7, with D tentatively TRBD2 (5 bases). CDR3 coding DNA: TGTGCCAGCAGTGGTTCAGTTCGACGGGGTTCCTACGAGCAGTACTTC. It is translated as CASSGSVRRGSYEQYF.